Presented here are 2 T cell receptor beta chains from one specimen sequenced in a study of T cell changes during pregnancy in multiple sclerosis. Sequencing used immunoSEQ multiplex PCR; TCRdb keeps in-frame clones, though not all of them. Of about 74,000 clones in the sample, roughly 93% were seen once. The sample here was peripheral blood, taken in the third trimester of pregnancy. These receptors came from a female donor with multiple sclerosis, enrolled in a pregnancy study.

The rearrangement uses TRBV28 and TRBJ2-7, with no clear D. This CDR3 spans 12 amino acids. Germline lookup yields CDR1 MDHEN and CDR2 SYDVKM. The germline V and J ends were trimmed by 4 bases and 3 bases, with 7 bases remaining between them. CDR3 protein: CASSSLYYEQYF. In DNA form, the CDR3 reads TGTGCCAGCAGTTCCTTATACTACGAGCAGTACTTC.

For the CDR3, the DNA is TGTGCCAGTAGGAGGGACAGGGATAACTTTGAGCAGTTCTTC. This translates into CASRRDRDNFEQFF. This chain joins TRBV19 and TRBJ2-1, with TRBD1 matching over 9 bases. In germline, CDR1 is LNHDA, CDR2 SQIVND (reference sequence). This CDR3 spans 14 amino acids. The V segment lost 6 bases and the J segment 9 bases; nucleotides outside the gene matches: 9.